Sequencing of this T cell receptor beta chain was carried out in a study of hypomethylating agent response in myelodysplastic syndrome. The table came from immunoSEQ multiplex PCR; TCRdb's copy has only in-frame clones and leaves some out. The sample carries 3,500 to 4,500 clones, approximately 82% recorded once. This CDR3 contains 13 residues. Germline CDR1 and CDR2: SGDLS and YYNGEE. V dropped 3 bases and J dropped 9 bases, with 14 bases sitting between them. The chain couples TRBV9 to TRBJ2-3; D might be TRBD1 (6 bases). The clonotype was recovered from a human donor with myelodysplastic syndrome. The material sequenced was bone marrow, taken before or after starting hypomethylating agent treatment for myelodysplastic syndrome (not recorded which). CDR3 sequence reads: CASSGKRGTTQYF. CDR3 DNA: TGTGCCAGCAGCGGAAAGAGGGGGACCACGCAGTATTTT.